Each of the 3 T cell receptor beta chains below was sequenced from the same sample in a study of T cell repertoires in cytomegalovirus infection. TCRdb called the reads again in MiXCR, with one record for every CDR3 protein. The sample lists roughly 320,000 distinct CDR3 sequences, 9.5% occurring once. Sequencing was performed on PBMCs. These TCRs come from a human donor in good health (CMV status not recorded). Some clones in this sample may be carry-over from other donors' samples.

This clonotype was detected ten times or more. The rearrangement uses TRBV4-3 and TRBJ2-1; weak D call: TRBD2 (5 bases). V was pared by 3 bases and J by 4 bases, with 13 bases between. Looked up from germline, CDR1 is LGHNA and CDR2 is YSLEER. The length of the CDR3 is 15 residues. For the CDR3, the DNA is TGCGCCAGCAGCCAGCATACTGGGGAGTACAATGAGCAGTTCTTC. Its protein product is CASSQHTGEYNEQFF.

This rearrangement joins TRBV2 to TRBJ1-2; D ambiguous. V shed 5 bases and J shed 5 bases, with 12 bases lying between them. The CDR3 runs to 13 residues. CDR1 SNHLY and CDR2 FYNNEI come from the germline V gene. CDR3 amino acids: CASSLKQLYGYTF. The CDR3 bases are TGTGCCAGCAGTCTTAAGCAGCTTTATGGCTACACCTTC. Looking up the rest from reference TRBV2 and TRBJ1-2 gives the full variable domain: EPEVTQTPSHQVTQMGQEVILRCVPISNHLYFYWYRQILGQKVEFLVSFYNNEISEKSEIFDDQFSVERPDGSNFTLKIRSTKLEDSAMYFCASSLKQLYGYTFGSGTRLTVV.

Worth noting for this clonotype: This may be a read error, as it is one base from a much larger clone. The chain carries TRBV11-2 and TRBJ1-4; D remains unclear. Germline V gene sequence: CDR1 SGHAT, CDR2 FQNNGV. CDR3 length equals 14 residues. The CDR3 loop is CASSLLQRNEKLVF. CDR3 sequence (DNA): TGTGCCAGCAGCTTACTTCAGAGGAATGAAAAACTGGTTTTT. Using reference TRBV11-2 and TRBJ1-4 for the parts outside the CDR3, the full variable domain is EAGVAQSPRYKIIEKRQSVAFWCNPISGHATLYWYQQILGQGPKLLIQFQNNGVVDDSQLPKDRFSAERLKGVDSTLKIQPAKLEDSAVYLCASSLLQRNEKLVFGSGTQLSVL.